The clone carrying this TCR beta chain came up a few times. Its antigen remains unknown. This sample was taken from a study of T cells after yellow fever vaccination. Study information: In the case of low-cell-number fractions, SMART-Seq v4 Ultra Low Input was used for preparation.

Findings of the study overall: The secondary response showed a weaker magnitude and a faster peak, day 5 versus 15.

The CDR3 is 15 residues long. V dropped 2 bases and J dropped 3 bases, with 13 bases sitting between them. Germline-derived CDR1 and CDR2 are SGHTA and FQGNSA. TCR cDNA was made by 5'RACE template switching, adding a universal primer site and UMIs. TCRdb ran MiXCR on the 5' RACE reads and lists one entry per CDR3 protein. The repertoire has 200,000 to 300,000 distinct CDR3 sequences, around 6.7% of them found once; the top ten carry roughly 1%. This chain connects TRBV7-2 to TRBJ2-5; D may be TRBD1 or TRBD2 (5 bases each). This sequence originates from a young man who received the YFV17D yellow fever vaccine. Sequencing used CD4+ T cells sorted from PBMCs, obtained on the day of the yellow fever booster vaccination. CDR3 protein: CASSLMGTDEETQYF. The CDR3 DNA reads TGTGCCAGCAGCTTAATGGGGACGGACGAAGAGACCCAGTACTTC.